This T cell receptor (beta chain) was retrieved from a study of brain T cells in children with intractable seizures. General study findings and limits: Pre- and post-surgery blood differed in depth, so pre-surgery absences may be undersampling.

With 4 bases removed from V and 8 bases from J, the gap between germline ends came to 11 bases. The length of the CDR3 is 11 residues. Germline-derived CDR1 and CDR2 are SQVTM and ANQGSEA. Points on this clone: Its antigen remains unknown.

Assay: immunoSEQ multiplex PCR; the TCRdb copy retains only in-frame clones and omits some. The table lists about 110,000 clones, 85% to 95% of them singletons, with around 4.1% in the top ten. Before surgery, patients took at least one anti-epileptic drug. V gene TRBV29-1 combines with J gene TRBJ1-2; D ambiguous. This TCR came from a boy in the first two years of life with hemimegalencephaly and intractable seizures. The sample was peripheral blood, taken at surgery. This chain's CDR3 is CSVAWEGGYTF. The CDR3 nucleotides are TGCAGCGTTGCGTGGGAAGGGGGCTACACCTTC.